A selection of T cell receptor beta chains follows, all from one sample in a study of CD8 T cells in ankylosing spondylitis. From the 5' RACE reads, TCRdb called clonotypes with MiXCR, one entry per CDR3 protein. The data hold about 800,000 distinct CDR3 sequences, with 10% to 15% observed a single time. Material: blood, either unsorted or a sorted T cell fraction (not recorded which). The receptors were sampled from a male donor with ankylosing spondylitis. Both conserved end residues are part of each CDR3. The order of the fields is V gene, CDR3 protein.

TRBV20-1,CSARRIAGLRTGELFF
TRBV27,CASRQAGSLYEQYF
TRBV6-5,CASSYSGLMNTEAFF
TRBV4-2,CASSQDLTPAANTIYF
TRBV7-9,CASSLAGAEAQYF
TRBV7-2,CASSKRTGGAQYF
TRBV20-1,CSAQGTGGPGANVLTF
TRBV6-1,CASSEAQQGVYEQYF
TRBV10-3,CAISEAIYGYTF
TRBV9,CASSRTGYGELFF
TRBV28,CASSFVRGPGTNEKLFF
TRBV28,CVVAGRDTQYF
TRBV20-1,CSARENRGREQYF
TRBV29-1,CSAKTWGRETDTQYF
TRBV7-9,CASSYPGWQGLGEQYF
TRBV9,CASGQVGETQYF
TRBV20-1,CSALRTESDTQYF
TRBV29-1,CSVGGLYSYEQYF
TRBV5-6,CASSLVVQPRTDTQYF
TRBV7-3,CASSLDAWNTGELFF
TRBV7-2,CASSSALAGNNEQFF
TRBV20-1,CSARAAREGTDTQYF
TRBV6-1,CASSEQGGSEQYF
TRBV20-1,CSATSTGTSGSYEQYF
TRBV5-1,CASSLGAGEQFF
TRBV7-2,CASSLLQQETQYF
TRBV5-1,CASSLGTGARNTEAFF
TRBV7-6,CASSRRGATDTQYF
TRBV30,CAWSVRAGFNQPQHF
TRBV5-6,CASSFLRGGPNTGELFF
TRBV4-2,CASSRRLAGTVDEQFF